What follows describes a single TCR beta chain. A much bigger clone sits one base away, suggesting this may be a read error. Other DNA variants within this sample encode the same CDR3. This entry comes from a study of shared clonotypes between healthy human individuals. Assay runs were performed at deep level. Original methodology: Because ImmunoSEQ provided only junction sequences with no quality scores, the filtering differed. This table comes from immunoSEQ multiplex PCR, and its TCRdb copy is limited to in-frame clones, with some not included. V and J calls and clone size are copied from that table; D and trimming were computed from the DNA. The sample lists over 850,000 clones; about four fifths were seen once. CDR3 size: 11 residues. Germline V lookup: CDR1 SNHLY, CDR2 FYNNEI.

Sequencing was done on a sample of memory CD4+ T cells from PBMCs. Noted subset: CD45RA-negative fraction. This receptor was taken from a man aged 18-30 years in good health. Some clones in this sample may be carry-over from other donors' samples. V gene TRBV2 combines with J gene TRBJ2-5; D uncertain. The end of the DNA is better explained by TRBJ2-7, so the J call may be wrong. The CDR3 nucleotides read TGTGCCAGCAGTTATTCCTACGAGCAGTACTTC. This sequence encodes CASSYSYEQYF.